This T cell receptor (beta chain) was captured in a study of shared clonotypes between healthy human individuals. Overall study context: CD4 naive and CD4 memory each took three plates per donor, while CD8 naive took two and CD8 memory one.

Trimming cost V 3 bases and J 4 bases, with 14 bases left between them. Per the germline V gene, CDR1 is SGDLS and CDR2 is YYNGEE. The CDR3 spans 15 residues. Positively selected for CCR7, the CD45RO-negative cells used as naive CD8 cells excluded terminally differentiated effector memory CD45RA+ cells. Every contributor of samples was a Caucasian grown-up residing in Nashville, Tennessee. Only a few counts were recorded for this clone. Its antigen is unidentified. The protocol was immunoSEQ multiplex PCR, while the TCRdb copy is restricted to in-frame clones and leaves out a portion. The sample holds about 2.2 million clones, about 93% seen once. Study-wide results and caveats: Shared across a few donors were around 5% of the naive CD4 clonotypes. Estimated clonotype richness was generally higher in naive than memory subsets.

The clonotype originates from a man aged 18 to 30 in good health. Some clones in this sample may be carry-over from other donors' samples. The chain carries TRBV9 and TRBJ2-1; a possible D gene is TRBD1 (5 bases). The sample consisted of naive CD8+ T cells from PBMCs. The CDR3 loop reads CASSGGHATYNEQFF. The CDR3 DNA reads TGTGCCAGCAGCGGAGGACACGCGACATACAATGAGCAGTTCTTC.